These T cell receptor beta chains were read from a single sample in a study of cytomegalovirus exposure and HLA in healthy donors. The assay was immunoSEQ multiplex PCR, and TCRdb's table has in-frame clones only and misses some. The sample includes about 42,000 clones, about 47% of them seen just once. The sequenced material came from PBMCs. The source is a human donor in good health. The CDR3 runs from the conserved cysteine through the conserved F or W. A D gene is named only where the DNA matches it firmly. The size entry is marked missing in some rows and otherwise reads once, few, many or a size class.

DNA: TGCGCCAGCAGCCCCGTGCGACAGGGGGCAGGCGATGGCTACACCTTC; CDR3: CASSPVRQGAGDGYTF; V: TRBV4-3; J: TRBJ1-2; D: TRBD1; size: -
DNA: TGTGCCAGCAGGGCGATTGCGGGAGGAAGGAACGAGCAGTACTTC; CDR3: CASRAIAGGRNEQYF; V: TRBV19; J: TRBJ2-7; D: TRBD2; size: -
DNA: TGTGCCAGCAGCCAGTCCTGGCAAGAGACCCAGTACTTC; CDR3: CASSQSWQETQYF; V: TRBV11-3; J: TRBJ2-5; D: -; size: -
DNA: TGCAGCGTAGCACCGGGACAGGGGAGCCGTGGCTACACCTTC; CDR3: CSVAPGQGSRGYTF; V: TRBV29-1; J: TRBJ1-2; D: TRBD1; size: -
DNA: TGCGCCAGCAGCTCAATCGGGGGGGAAGCTGGCTACACCTTC; CDR3: CASSSIGGEAGYTF; V: TRBV5-1; J: TRBJ1-2; D: -; size: -
DNA: TGTGCCAGCAGCCTGACTAGCGGGATTCGAGACGGGGAGCTGTTTTTT; CDR3: CASSLTSGIRDGELFF; V: TRBV7-2; J: TRBJ2-2; D: TRBD2; size: medium-sized
DNA: TGTGCCATCCGCCGGACAGGGCCAGATACGCAGTATTTT; CDR3: CAIRRTGPDTQYF; V: TRBV10-3; J: TRBJ2-3; D: TRBD1; size: few
DNA: TGTGCCAGCAGCTTCCGACAGAACCAAGAGACCCAGTACTTC; CDR3: CASSFRQNQETQYF; V: TRBV13; J: TRBJ2-5; D: -; size: few
DNA: TGTGCCAGCAGTTCATTCCGGGACAAAACCTTC; CDR3: CASSSFRDKTF; V: TRBV6-6; J: TRBJ1-2; D: -; size: -
DNA: TGTGCCAGCAGGGTAGCGGGGGGCAAAAACATTCAGTACTTC; CDR3: CASRVAGGKNIQYF; V: TRBV28; J: TRBJ2-4; D: TRBD2; size: -
DNA: TGCGCCAGCAGCCCCCCGGGAGTTGGCACAGATACGCAGTATTTT; CDR3: CASSPPGVGTDTQYF; V: TRBV5-1; J: TRBJ2-3; D: -; size: few
DNA: TGTGCCAGTAGTACCCAACACAGGGGTTTGGATAATCAGCCCCAGCATTTT; CDR3: CASSTQHRGLDNQPQHF; V: TRBV19; J: TRBJ1-5; D: TRBD1; size: once
DNA: TGTGCCAGCAGACAGGGGGGAGGGACCGGGGAGCTGTTTTTT; CDR3: CASRQGGGTGELFF; V: TRBV5-4; J: TRBJ2-2; D: -; size: -
DNA: TGTGCCAGCAGCCTAGCCGGGACAGGGGTTTCCGGCTACACCTTC; CDR3: CASSLAGTGVSGYTF; V: TRBV5-6; J: TRBJ1-2; D: TRBD1; size: -
DNA: TGTGCCAGCTCACAGGAGGTATTAGGAGCCGGCACTGAAGCTTTCTTT; CDR3: CASSQEVLGAGTEAFF; V: TRBV18; J: TRBJ1-1; D: -; size: -
DNA: TGTGCCAGCAGTTACTCGGGACAGGGAACACTGGGAGCTTTCTTT; CDR3: CASSYSGQGTLGAFF; V: TRBV6-5; J: TRBJ1-1; D: TRBD1; size: -
DNA: TGTGCCAGCAGCGACAACGATGGCTACACCTTC; CDR3: CASSDNDGYTF; V: TRBV9; J: TRBJ1-2; D: -; size: -
DNA: TGTGCCAGCAGCTTAGATCGGACAGCCTACCTCTCCGAGCAGTACTTC; CDR3: CASSLDRTAYLSEQYF; V: TRBV7-2; J: TRBJ2-7; D: -; size: -
DNA: TGTGCCAGCAGCCAAAACACCTATGGCTACACCTTC; CDR3: CASSQNTYGYTF; V: TRBV14; J: TRBJ1-2; D: -; size: -
DNA: TGTGCCAGCAGCTTATGGTCGCTAGGATCGGGGTATGGCTACACCTTC; CDR3: CASSLWSLGSGYGYTF; V: TRBV7-2; J: TRBJ1-2; D: -; size: -
DNA: TGTGCCAGCTCACGGGACAGGACTGGAAACACCATATATTTT; CDR3: CASSRDRTGNTIYF; V: TRBV18; J: TRBJ1-3; D: TRBD1; size: -
DNA: TGTGCCAGCAGCTTAGCGCTTTTTGGCGGGGTCGGCTACACCTTC; CDR3: CASSLALFGGVGYTF; V: TRBV7-8; J: TRBJ1-2; D: -; size: few
DNA: TGTGCCAGCAGCCAAGATGCGTTAGGCAGGGGGCGGTCAGCGAACACTGAAGCTTTCTTT; CDR3: CASSQDALGRGRSANTEAFF; V: TRBV4-2; J: TRBJ1-1; D: TRBD1; size: few
DNA: TGCGCCAGCAGCCAGTCGACAGGGAGGCTTATAGCTTTCTTT; CDR3: CASSQSTGRLIAFF; V: TRBV7-9; J: TRBJ1-1; D: TRBD1; size: -
DNA: TGCGCCAGCAGCTTGTCCGCGGGGGGTGCCTACGAGCAGTACTTC; CDR3: CASSLSAGGAYEQYF; V: TRBV5-1; J: TRBJ2-7; D: TRBD2; size: -
DNA: TGTGCCAGCAGTTTATCCGGGACTAGAGGAAACACGCAGTATTTT; CDR3: CASSLSGTRGNTQYF; V: TRBV28; J: TRBJ2-3; D: TRBD2; size: -
DNA: TGCGCCAGCAGCTACGGACAGAAACAAGGGAATGAGCAGTTCTTC; CDR3: CASSYGQKQGNEQFF; V: TRBV5-1; J: TRBJ2-1; D: -; size: -
DNA: TGTGCCAGCAGCGGCGCCGGGGTGAACACTGAAGCTTTCTTT; CDR3: CASSGAGVNTEAFF; V: TRBV9; J: TRBJ1-1; D: -; size: -
DNA: TGTGCCAGCAGCCATTCCGGGACAGGGGGCGGAGAGACCCAGTACTTC; CDR3: CASSHSGTGGGETQYF; V: TRBV4-2; J: TRBJ2-5; D: TRBD1; size: -
DNA: TGTGCCTGGAGTAAAGAGCGGGAGGGCACCGAGCAGTACTTC; CDR3: CAWSKEREGTEQYF; V: TRBV30; J: TRBJ2-7; D: TRBD2; size: -
DNA: TGTGCCAGCAGTTCAAGGAGCGGGGGGGCCTTGGAGACCCAGTACTTC; CDR3: CASSSRSGGALETQYF; V: TRBV4-2; J: TRBJ2-5; D: TRBD2; size: few
DNA: TGTGCCAGCAGTTACTTAGAGGAGCACACTGAAGCTTTCTTT; CDR3: CASSYLEEHTEAFF; V: TRBV6-6; J: TRBJ1-1; D: -; size: few
DNA: TGTGCCAGCACTCGGTTCTCCTACGAGCAGTACTTC; CDR3: CASTRFSYEQYF; V: TRBV6-6; J: TRBJ2-7; D: -; size: -
DNA: TGCGCCAGCAGCTTGGGGCCGGGACAGGGTCTTCAGCCCCAGCATTTT; CDR3: CASSLGPGQGLQPQHF; V: TRBV5-1; J: TRBJ1-5; D: TRBD1; size: -
DNA: TGTGCCAGCAGCAAGCTCGGGGGAGTATCCTACAATGAGCAGTTCTTC; CDR3: CASSKLGGVSYNEQFF; V: TRBV7-3; J: TRBJ2-1; D: -; size: -
DNA: TGTGCCAGTAGTTTTCCAAGGGGCACTGAAGCTTTCTTT; CDR3: CASSFPRGTEAFF; V: TRBV19; J: TRBJ1-1; D: -; size: -
DNA: TGTGCCAGCAGCGTGAAAGCGAGTGCCTATAATTCACCCCTCCACTTT; CDR3: CASSVKASAYNSPLHF; V: TRBV9; J: TRBJ1-6; D: -; size: few
DNA: TGTGCCAGCAGCTCCGGACTAGGCACAGATACGCAGTATTTT; CDR3: CASSSGLGTDTQYF; V: TRBV7-2; J: TRBJ2-3; D: TRBD2; size: few
DNA: TGTTTTAACTACCGGGACAGGATTAGCAATCAGCCCCAGCATTTT; CDR3: CFNYRDRISNQPQHF; V: TRBV6-1; J: TRBJ1-5; D: TRBD1; size: -
DNA: TGTGCCAGCAGCGTAATGGTGGGCAACCAAGAGACCCAGTACTTC; CDR3: CASSVMVGNQETQYF; V: TRBV9; J: TRBJ2-5; D: -; size: -
DNA: TGTGCCAGCAGTGTGCAATTGGAGGGTACGCAGTATTTT; CDR3: CASSVQLEGTQYF; V: TRBV2; J: TRBJ2-3; D: -; size: -
DNA: TGTGCCAGCAGCGCAGGATATGGGCCCTACGAGCAGTACTTC; CDR3: CASSAGYGPYEQYF; V: TRBV9; J: TRBJ2-7; D: -; size: -
DNA: TGTGCCAGCAGTTACGCTACAAGCGGGAGGGCCCATGAGCAGTTCTTC; CDR3: CASSYATSGRAHEQFF; V: TRBV6-5; J: TRBJ2-1; D: TRBD2; size: medium-sized
DNA: TGTGCCAGCAGAGGACAGTTCCAAGAGACCCAGTACTTC; CDR3: CASRGQFQETQYF; V: TRBV7-3; J: TRBJ2-5; D: -; size: -
DNA: TGTGCCAGTCGCGGACTAGCGGTAGGGGAGCTGTTTTTT; CDR3: CASRGLAVGELFF; V: TRBV2; J: TRBJ2-2; D: TRBD2; size: -
DNA: TGTGCCAGTAGTATGCCCCGGACTAGCGGGTACTCCTACGAGCAGTACTTC; CDR3: CASSMPRTSGYSYEQYF; V: TRBV19; J: TRBJ2-7; D: TRBD2; size: few
DNA: TGCGCCAGCAGCCAAGATAAGGGACTAGCTTTCAGCTATGAGCAGTTCTTC; CDR3: CASSQDKGLAFSYEQFF; V: TRBV4-1; J: TRBJ2-1; D: TRBD2; size: -
DNA: TGTGCCAGCAGTCCGCGGGCGGGAGGGCCCTGGGAGCAGTACTTC; CDR3: CASSPRAGGPWEQYF; V: TRBV7-8; J: TRBJ2-7; D: TRBD2; size: -
DNA: TGTGCCAGCAGCAAGAATGCGGCCTACGAGCAGTACTTC; CDR3: CASSKNAAYEQYF; V: TRBV7-6; J: TRBJ2-7; D: -; size: -
DNA: TGTGCCAGCAGCCCCCAGGAAATACTTAAGCCAATGAACACTGAAGCTTTCTTT; CDR3: CASSPQEILKPMNTEAFF; V: TRBV7-9; J: TRBJ1-1; D: -; size: -
DNA: TGTGCCAGCAGACCCGGGACAGGGGGCGCGGGCTATGGCTACACCTTC; CDR3: CASRPGTGGAGYGYTF; V: TRBV7-9; J: TRBJ1-2; D: TRBD1; size: once
DNA: TGTGCCACTCAGACAGGGCTAGGGGAAAAACTGTTTTTT; CDR3: CATQTGLGEKLFF; V: TRBV6-1; J: TRBJ1-4; D: TRBD1; size: -
DNA: TGTGCCAGCAACTCCTCTCCGGGGCGGGGAGAGACCCAGTACTTC; CDR3: CASNSSPGRGETQYF; V: TRBV6-6; J: TRBJ2-5; D: -; size: -
DNA: TGCGCCAGCAGCTTGGGCGGGGGCCAAGAGACCCAGTACTTC; CDR3: CASSLGGGQETQYF; V: TRBV5-1; J: TRBJ2-5; D: TRBD2; size: -
DNA: TGTGCCAGCTCACCTCTAGGGGGCTGGCCCCAGCATTTT; CDR3: CASSPLGGWPQHF; V: TRBV18; J: TRBJ1-5; D: TRBD1; size: -
DNA: TGTGCCAGCAGCGTAGCGGGGCGGGGGGGCCGAGAGACCCAGTACTTC; CDR3: CASSVAGRGGRETQYF; V: TRBV9; J: TRBJ2-5; D: TRBD2; size: -
DNA: TGCAGCGGCAGGGAGGAGGGCTATGGCTACACCTTC; CDR3: CSGREEGYGYTF; V: TRBV29-1; J: TRBJ1-2; D: -; size: -
DNA: TGTGCCAGCAGTTTCTCTAGCGGGGGGGTCTACAATGAGCAGTTCTTC; CDR3: CASSFSSGGVYNEQFF; V: TRBV7-9; J: TRBJ2-1; D: TRBD2; size: once
DNA: TGTGCCAGCAGTTCAAGGAGCGGGGGGGCCTTGGAGACCCAGTACTTC; CDR3: CASSSRSGGALETQYF; V: TRBV7-6; J: TRBJ2-5; D: TRBD2; size: -